Below are 26 T cell receptor beta chains sequenced from a single sample in a study of T cell responses to AZD1222 COVID-19 vaccine. The method was immunoSEQ multiplex PCR; TCRdb's version includes in-frame clones alone and lacks a portion of them. In the table there are around 130,000 clones, 93% of which are singletons. Sequenced here: peripheral blood, sampled on day 0 of AZD1222 vaccination. Receptor source: an adult in good health.

The J gene is TRBJ1-6, the V gene TRBV24-1; no clear D. Germline V lookup: CDR1 KGHDR, CDR2 SFDVKD. CDR3 size: 12 residues. Trimming left V 4 bases short and J 8 bases short, with 5 bases between. This CDR3 is CATSEQDSPLHF. DNA of the CDR3: TGTGCCACCAGTGAGCAGGATTCACCCCTCCACTTT.

The V and J genes are TRBV6-5 and TRBJ2-3; 9 nucleotides align to TRBD2. The CDR3 extends over 13 amino acids. J was trimmed by 4 bases and V by 7 bases; bases with no gene match: 3. Germline values: CDR1 MNHEY, CDR2 SVGAGI. The CDR3: CASTLAGPDTQYF. For the CDR3, the DNA is TGTGCCAGCACACTAGCGGGTCCAGATACGCAGTATTTT.

The chain has TRBV4-2 and TRBJ2-7; 7 bases align to TRBD1. The CDR3 length is 14 residues. Germline V CDR1 and CDR2: LGHNA, YNFKEQ. The junction had 7 bases not matched to a gene; V was cut back by 4 bases and J by 4 bases. Here the CDR3 DNA reads TGTGCCAGCAGCCCCGGGGACAGATCATACGAGCAGTACTTC. Translation gives CASSPGDRSYEQYF.

The CDR3 DNA is TGTGCCAGCAGCCTCAATTCACCCCTCCACTTT. It specifies CASSLNSPLHF. This chain connects TRBV28 to TRBJ1-6; no definite D call. Germline assignment: CDR1 MDHEN and CDR2 SYDVKM. The CDR3 is 11 residues long. The germline V and J ends were trimmed by 6 bases and 7 bases, with 4 bases remaining between them.

The chain uses TRBV16 and TRBJ2-2, with D unresolved. The CDR3 is made up of 13 amino acids. CDR1 is KGHSY, CDR2 FQNENV, per germline. V was shortened by 2 bases and J by 6 bases, with 7 bases between the two germline ends. In DNA form, the CDR3 reads TGTGCCAGCAGCCAAAGTAAAGCCGGGGAGCTGTTTTTT. It specifies CASSQSKAGELFF.

This chain uses TRBV29-1 with TRBJ2-7; 8 bases line up with TRBD2. V lost 6 bases, J lost 5 bases, and 6 bases stayed unmatched. Germline assignment: CDR1 SQVTM and CDR2 ANQGSEA. CDR3 length: 12 residues. The CDR3 nucleotides read TGCAGCGTGGAGGGACTAGTCAACGAGCAGTACTTC. Amino acids: CSVEGLVNEQYF.

The gene calls are TRBV6-2 or TRBV6-3 and TRBJ1-4; tentative D call: TRBD1 (6 bases). Looked up from germline, CDR1 is MNHEY and CDR2 is SVGEGT. The CDR3 has 15 amino acids. V lost 4 bases, J lost 6 bases, and 15 bases lay in between. The CDR3 DNA sequence: TGTGCCAGCAGTTCGCGGGGGGCTGTTGATGAAAAACTGTTTTTT. Translation: CASSSRGAVDEKLFF.

This chain links TRBV9 with TRBJ2-1, with 8 nucleotides matching TRBD2. V lost 0 bases and J lost 2; bases outside the gene matches: 4. Per germline, CDR1 SGDLS and CDR2 YYNGEE. CDR3 size: 16 residues. CDR3 region: CASSVDLAGTYNEQFF. In DNA form, the CDR3 reads TGTGCCAGCAGCGTAGACCTAGCGGGCACCTACAATGAGCAGTTCTTC.

This chain joins TRBV28 and TRBJ1-2; 8 bases agree with TRBD1. The germline V gene encodes CDR1 MDHEN and CDR2 SYDVKM. Trimming removed 5 bases from V and 12 bases from J; junction bases left unmatched: 11. The CDR3 extends over 13 amino acids. CDR3 DNA: TGTGCCAGCAGTCTACCTCTTGGACAGGGCCACACCTTC. Protein product: CASSLPLGQGHTF.

The V call is TRBV25-1, the J call TRBJ2-7, with D uncertain. The V and J ends lost 7 bases and 5 bases respectively, with 12 bases between them. The CDR3 has 12 residues. CDR1 and CDR2 (germline): MGHDK, SYGVNS. CDR3 sequence: CASKPAHDEQYF. CDR3 nucleotides: TGTGCCAGCAAACCCGCGCATGACGAGCAGTACTTC.

This clone was seen just once. The gene calls are TRBV28 and TRBJ2-7, with D tentatively TRBD1 (6 bases). Germline values: CDR1 MDHEN, CDR2 SYDVKM. Trimming stripped 2 bases from V and 3 bases from J, with 14 bases between. The CDR3 runs to 15 residues. The CDR3 DNA follows: TGTGCCAGCAGTTTAGGTCCAGGGGCAGGCTACGAGCAGTACTTC. It yields the protein CASSLGPGAGYEQYF.

The chain employs TRBV6-2 or TRBV6-3 and TRBJ2-2; maybe TRBD2 (6 bases). V lost 2 bases and J lost 6, with 13 bases in between. Germline values: CDR1 MNHEY, CDR2 SVGEGT. CDR3 length: 15 amino acids. The CDR3 here is CASSYQRVVAGELFF. The CDR3 bases are TGTGCCAGCAGTTACCAGCGGGTAGTGGCCGGGGAGCTGTTTTTT.

The V and J genes are TRBV14 and TRBJ1-3; possibly TRBD1 for D (5 bases). Between the trimmed V and J ends, which lost 2 bases and 0 bases, there was a span of 14 bases. This CDR3 spans 17 amino acids. Germline lookup yields CDR1 SGHDN and CDR2 FVKESK. CDR3 amino acids: CASSQFHRQNSGNTIYF. The DNA of the CDR3 is TGTGCCAGCAGCCAATTTCATAGACAGAACTCTGGAAACACCATATATTTT.

The rearrangement links TRBV4-1 to TRBJ2-1; possible D gene TRBD2, 6 bases. This CDR3 is built from 16 residues. Germline assignment: CDR1 MGHRA and CDR2 YSYEKL. Trimming took off 4 bases at V and 1 base at J, with 14 bases between the two ends. The CDR3 reads CASSPRGSGSYNEQFF. The CDR3 nucleotides are TGCGCCAGCAGCCCCCGGGGTAGCGGTTCCTACAATGAGCAGTTCTTC.

The V gene is TRBV7-9, the J gene TRBJ1-4; 8 nucleotides align to TRBD1. The CDR3 consists of 15 residues. CDR1 is SEHNR and CDR2 is FQNEAQ in the germline V gene (reference sequence). V shed 6 bases, J shed 1 base, and the junction held 4 bases outside the gene matches. DNA for the CDR3: TGTGCCAGCAGTTATGGGACAGGAACTAATGAAAAACTGTTTTTT. Amino acids: CASSYGTGTNEKLFF.

This chain joins TRBV9 and TRBJ2-1; maybe TRBD2 (6 bases). Trimming pared 7 bases from V and 14 bases from J, leaving 13 bases between. Germline V gene data show CDR1 as SGDLS and CDR2 as YYNGEE. This CDR3 has 10 amino acids. The CDR3 DNA reads TGTGCCAGCGGGGGGACCTGGAAGTTCTTC. Residues: CASGGTWKFF.

The chain joins TRBV5-4 to TRBJ2-1, with TRBD2 as a possible D gene (5 bases). The CDR3 loop spans 15 amino acids. The V gene's germline CDR1 is SGHNT and CDR2 YYREEE (reference sequence). Trimming shortened V by 0 bases and J by 5 bases, and 12 bases separated the two germline ends. The CDR3 sequence: CASSLVLANHNEQFF. DNA for the CDR3: TGTGCCAGCAGCTTGGTGCTAGCCAACCACAATGAGCAGTTCTTC.

This rearrangement joins TRBV5-6 to TRBJ2-1; D is uncertain. The CDR3 contains 15 residues. V lost 5 bases and J lost 0, with 12 bases in between. CDR1 and CDR2 from the germline V gene are SGHDT and YYEEEE. The CDR3 region has the DNA TGTGCCAGCAGTACGGTCCTAGGCTCCTACAATGAGCAGTTCTTC. Amino acids: CASSTVLGSYNEQFF.

This rearrangement joins TRBV27 to TRBJ2-5; 8 bases match TRBD1. CDR1 is MNHEY, CDR2 SMNVEV, per germline (reference sequence). There are 14 residues in the CDR3. With V trimmed by 4 bases and J by 4 bases, 5 bases remained unmatched. CDR3 DNA sequence: TGTGCCAGCAGTTGGGACAGGCAGCGAGAGACCCAGTACTTC. It encodes CASSWDRQRETQYF.

This chain uses TRBV4-2 with TRBJ2-7; D not resolved. Trimming cost V 6 bases and J 6 bases, with 18 bases left between them. The CDR3 consists of 14 residues. Germline V gene data show CDR1 as LGHNA and CDR2 as YNFKEQ. DNA of the CDR3: TGTGCCAGCAGTCGAATGGGTGGGGTTGGCGAGCAGTACTTC. Translated, it gives CASSRMGGVGEQYF.

The rearrangement links TRBV30 to TRBJ1-6, with D tentatively TRBD1 (5 bases). This CDR3 has 15 residues. V was shortened by 8 bases and J by 14 bases, with 28 bases between the two germline ends. In germline, CDR1 is GTSNPN, CDR2 SVGIG (reference sequence). The CDR3 DNA reads TGTGCCGGATTATACCGGGACGGATTTATTCCGGCCCTCCACTTT. It codes for CAGLYRDGFIPALHF.

The chain links TRBV6-4 to TRBJ2-3; the match to TRBD2 covers 14 bases. The germline V gene encodes CDR1 MRHNA and CDR2 SNTAGT. The CDR3 is 16 amino acids. Trimming at V came to 6 bases and at J to 6 bases, leaving 8 bases not matched to a gene. The CDR3 nucleotides are TGTGCCAGCAGCAGGGGGACTAGCGGGAGAGGCGATACGCAGTATTTT. Amino acid sequence: CASSRGTSGRGDTQYF.

In this sample, this clone turned up a few times. This sequence joins TRBV6-5 and TRBJ1-5; no firm D call. Trimming removed 5 bases at V and 4 bases at J, with 6 bases between. Germline values: CDR1 MNHEY, CDR2 SVGAGI. CDR3 length equals 12 residues. DNA for the CDR3: TGTGCCAGCAGTAGAGATAATCAGCCCCAGCATTTT. It yields the protein CASSRDNQPQHF.

The chain joins TRBV5-1 to TRBJ2-3; D is perhaps TRBD2 (5 bases). CDR1 is SGHRS, CDR2 YFSETQ, per germline. This CDR3 has 14 residues. The V and J ends lost 2 bases and 2 bases respectively, with 9 bases between them. The CDR3 DNA is TGCGCCAGCAGCTTTACTCGGGACACAGATACGCAGTATTTT. Protein product: CASSFTRDTDTQYF.

The chain couples TRBV28 to TRBJ1-6; a weak D match, TRBD1 (5 bases). CDR1 and CDR2 (germline): MDHEN, SYDVKM. Trimming cost V 7 bases and J 8 bases, with 15 bases left between them. The CDR3 totals 14 residues. Here the CDR3 reads CASTTAQGHSPLHF. CDR3 coding DNA: TGTGCCAGCACCACAGCCCAGGGCCATTCACCCCTCCACTTT.

This clone has a single count. This sequence joins TRBV2 and TRBJ1-1; D unresolved. Germline-derived CDR1 and CDR2 are SNHLY and FYNNEI. V gave up 4 bases and J gave up 4 bases, with 19 bases separating them. The CDR3 is made up of 16 amino acids. CDR3 loop: CASSARRQALVTEAFF. CDR3 bases: TGTGCCAGCAGTGCCCGACGTCAGGCTCTGGTCACTGAAGCTTTCTTT.